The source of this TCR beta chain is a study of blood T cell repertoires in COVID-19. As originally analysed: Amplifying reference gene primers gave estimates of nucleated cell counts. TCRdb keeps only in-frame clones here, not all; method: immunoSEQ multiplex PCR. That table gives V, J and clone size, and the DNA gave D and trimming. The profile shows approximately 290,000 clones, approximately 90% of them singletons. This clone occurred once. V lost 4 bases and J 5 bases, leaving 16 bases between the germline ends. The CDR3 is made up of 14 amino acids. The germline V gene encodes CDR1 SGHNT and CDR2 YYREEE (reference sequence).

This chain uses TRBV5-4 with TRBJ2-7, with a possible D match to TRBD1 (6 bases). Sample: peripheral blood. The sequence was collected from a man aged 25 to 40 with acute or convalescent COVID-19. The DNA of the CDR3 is TGTGCCAGCAGCCTCGGACTGGGGGCCGACGAGCAGTACTTC. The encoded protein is CASSLGLGADEQYF. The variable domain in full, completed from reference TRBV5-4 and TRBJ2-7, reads ETGVTQSPTHLIKTRGQQVTLRCSSQSGHNTVSWYQQALGQGPQFIFQYYREEENGRGNFPPRFSGLQFPNYSSELNVNALELDDSALYLCASSLGLGADEQYFGPGTRLTVT.